This T cell receptor (beta chain) came from a study of vaccination and CD4 T cells after COVID-19. With the Oncomine TCR Beta short-read assay, DNA from cultured CD4+ T cells was sequenced. TCRdb recomputed calls from the PCR reads with MiXCR, one row per CDR3 protein. The table shows roughly 20,000 distinct CDR3 sequences, with around 44% occurring only once. The germline V and J ends were trimmed by 5 bases and 5 bases, with 11 bases remaining between them. This CDR3 spans 13 amino acids. Germline CDR1 is LNHDA and CDR2 is SQIVND (reference sequence). A note on this clonotype: No antigen is known for it.

Treatment noted: approximately 11-day PBMC culture with coronavirus spike peptide pools or control peptides (ViraFEST assay). With about nine days of culture completed, CD4+ T cells were isolated by negative selection. Broader study findings: Rising from about 20 to 38, the median of SARS-CoV-2-reactive clonotypes did not change significantly.

This clonotype was sampled from a human donor who had recovered from COVID-19. The rearrangement joins TRBV19 to TRBJ2-3, with D maybe TRBD1 (6 bases). The specimen comprised CD4+ T cells from blood, cultured in vitro, sampled before SARS-CoV-2 vaccination. The CDR3 DNA is TGTGCCAGTAGTGAGACACAGGGAGATACGCAGTATTTT. It specifies CASSETQGDTQYF.